These 5 T cell receptor beta chains were all obtained from the same sample, sequenced in a study of CD8 T cells in Susac syndrome. The RNA, about 0.45 to 1 ug, was put through reverse transcription using random hexamers. One entry per CDR3 protein, called by TCRdb with MiXCR from the immunoSEQ multiplex PCR reads. The sample contains approximately 280,000 distinct CDR3 sequences, roughly 85% of which appear only once. The specimen was CD8+ T cells from PBMCs. Source of these receptors: a human donor with multiple sclerosis.

The rearrangement uses TRBV19 and TRBJ2-1; no reliable D call. Germline V CDR1 and CDR2: LNHDA, SQIVND (reference sequence). With 7 bases removed from V and 9 bases from J, the gap between germline ends came to 19 bases. The CDR3 consists of 14 residues. The CDR3 reads CASKLVLGRGEQFF. Here the CDR3 DNA reads TGTGCCAGTAAGCTAGTTCTCGGTCGCGGTGAGCAGTTCTTC.

Notes on this clonotype: The germline gene is not matched at one end of the junction; a read error may be the cause. This chain joins TRBV7-9 and TRBJ2-7, with D unresolved. The CDR3 runs 15 residues. Germline V gene sequence: CDR1 SEHNR, CDR2 FQNEAQ (reference sequence). The CDR3 DNA is TGTGCCAGCAGCTTAGCAGGACCCAGCTACTACGAACAGTACTTC. Translated: CASSLAGPSYYEQYF.

The rearrangement links TRBV19 to TRBJ2-1; possibly TRBD2 for D (6 bases). The CDR3 sequence is 14 residues long. The V gene lost 5 bases and the J gene lost 1 base, with 9 bases spanning the gap. The V gene's germline CDR1 is LNHDA and CDR2 SQIVND (reference sequence). DNA for the CDR3: TGTGCCAGTAGTGCCGCGGGATCCTACAATGAGCAGTTCTTC. Protein: CASSAAGSYNEQFF.

This clonotype was counted a few times. The chain is built from TRBV7-2 and TRBJ2-7; D call uncertain. This CDR3 comprises 12 residues. Trimming shortened V by 5 bases and J by 6 bases, and 11 bases separated the two germline ends. Germline loops: CDR1 SGHTA, CDR2 FQGNSA. The CDR3 here is CASSPRLGEQYF. CDR3 DNA: TGTGCCAGCAGCCCCCGCTTGGGCGAGCAGTACTTC. Full variable domain (outside the CDR3, taken from reference TRBV7-2 and TRBJ2-7): GAGVSQSPSNKVTEKGKDVELRCDPISGHTALYWYRQSLGQGLEFLIYFQGNSAPDKSGLPSDRFSAERTGGSVSTLTIQRTQQEDSAVYLCASSPRLGEQYFGPGTRLTVT.

The rearrangement uses TRBV19 and TRBJ1-1; D gene uncertain. Germline CDR1 LNHDA, CDR2 SQIVND (reference sequence). CDR3 length equals 15 residues. V was shortened by 5 bases and J by 1 base, with 14 bases between the two germline ends. For the CDR3, the DNA is TGTGCCAGTAGTTCTGACACAATAACGAACACTGAAGCTTTCTTT. Its translation is CASSSDTITNTEAFF.